The sequence of this TCR beta chain was determined in a study of blood T cells in healthy people across ages (dated by TCRdb to about 2015). About the study as a whole: In model experiments, template switching captured roughly one uniquely barcoded TCR beta cDNA molecule for every two T cells. To track age-related changes in TCR beta repertoire diversity, the study relied on deep sequencing normalized with unique cDNA molecular identifiers. The donors were divided into four age groups: young (average around 16 years), middle-aged (approximately 39), aged (about 62) and long-lived (around 80). Using the same blood draw, the study looked at two additional independent replicas of 1 million unique cDNA reads for two donors, one aged 18 to 30 and the other aged 80 or older. Study-level results and caveats: The percentage of naive T cells measured by flow cytometry correlated strongly with observed TCR beta diversity. Donor CMV infection status was unknown, potentially confounding age-related changes in expanded clonotypes. Bulk unsorted PBMC profiling prevented conclusive comparison of naive and antigen-experienced compartments. Compared with the aged group, more naive CD4+ T cells, fewer expanded clones and increased TCR diversity were shown by the long-lived group, suggesting age selection. Observed TCR beta diversity per million T cells fell roughly linearly with age, and a significant reduction was already apparent by age about 43. Total diversity estimates from one million sequenced T cells were considered lower bounds and underestimates.

Systemically healthy Caucasian individuals from Russia, 39 in total and aged about 6 to 95 years, were included as donors. Around 9.9 milliliters of peripheral blood were collected from each donor into EDTA-treated Vacutainer tubes. Ficoll-Paque density-gradient centrifugation was used to isolate PBMCs, with at least 6.5 million per sample. Trizol reagent was used to extract total RNA from PBMCs, with at least 6 micrograms per sample. The percentages of naive CD45RAhigh/CD27high T cells were determined by flow cytometry on a PBMC aliquot from every donor. As to this clonotype: Which antigen it targets is not known. Base qualities were left out, and no much larger clone turns up one base away.

Library generation was performed with 5' RACE. Sequencing used an Illumina HiSeq 2500. The second PCR ran for roughly 7 to 12 cycles and used a J-beta primer mix along with a sample-barcoded 5' primer. A template-switch 5' adaptor carrying 12 random nucleotides introduced a unique molecular identifier onto each TCR beta cDNA molecule. Each sample yielded at least 3 million CDR3-containing paired-end reads. First-strand cDNA was synthesized from all RNA with the Mint cDNA synthesis kit, primed by a TRBC-specific oligonucleotide. After uracil-DNA glycosylase treatment, a first 18-cycle PCR used universal primers M1SS and BC2_uni_R on all cDNA. As for the original processing: Normalization of each sample was performed by random selection of 1 million high-quality reads, each carrying a distinct molecular identifier. Instead of being binned into consensus sequences, reads with shared molecular identifiers were discarded. MiTCR, set to a Q25 quality threshold and the strictest error-elimination algorithm, was used for CDR3 identification, clonotype clustering and error correction. A nonparametric unseen species model with Euler transformation was used to estimate lower-bound total TCR beta diversity. TCRdb applied fastp at Q25 and MiXCR to the public reads, then kept only in-frame beta chains. Every CDR3 protein is listed once, alongside the most common genes and DNA of its rows. TCRdb's processing, not the authors' own work, is the source of the V and J calls. This sample gives roughly 700,000 distinct CDR3 sequences in total; more than 20% of them show up just once. Roughly 9% of the sample belongs to the ten largest clones.

Per the germline V gene (reference sequence), DFQATT is the CDR1 and SNEGSKA is the CDR2. The CDR3 covers 17 residues, taking in both the cysteine and the phenylalanine. Of the read, only the CDR3 DNA is kept; its 51 bases are in frame from base 1. Trimming removed 0 bases from V and 2 bases from J; the gene matches leave 13 bases unexplained. The same sample was also studied in work on T cells of mothers and their children. As the second study states: Nine systemically healthy Caucasian individuals served as donors, namely three mothers together with their six children. cDNA synthesis used all of the extracted RNA, with 1.5 ug of RNA in each 15 ul reaction. In the second PCR, the M1S primer introduced both the sample barcodes and 2-4 random nucleotides. Each mother yielded over 8.5 million TCR beta CDR3 reads and each child a few million reads. Thymic selection similarly shapes TCR recombination output in related and unrelated pairs, with minor effect from inherited differences. Related mother-child pairs always showed normalized repertoire overlap that was slightly higher than in unrelated mother-child pairs, though the difference was never significant. With a sensitivity of roughly 93 clones per million clonotypes, no persistent microchimeric T cell clones were detected. The study used deep NGS to compare TCR beta repertoires of mothers and children, seeking features distinguishing related mother-child pairs from unrelated individuals. The mean age was roughly 36 +/- 4 years for the mothers and 11 +/- 4 years for the children. Libraries were sequenced on Illumina HiSeq 2000 with 100+100 nt paired-end reads after adapter ligation with NEBNext reagents. To avoid cross-contamination, the mother libraries and the child libraries were prepared a month apart and sequenced in separate runs. Each donor had between about 450,000 and 2,100,000 distinct TCR beta clonotypes identified. Naive TCR beta clonotypes were estimated from low-frequency clonotypes matched to each donor's FACS-determined naive share, without sorting.

The chain is assembled from TRBV20-1 and TRBJ2-7; the central 7 bases match TRBD2. Sequenced material: blood. The sequence came from a boy aged 5-17 years in good health. The CDR3 has the sequence CSARDTVRASGTYEQYF. The sequenced DNA is TGCAGTGCTAGAGATACGGTGAGGGCTAGCGGTACCTACGAGCAGTACTTC.